This TCR beta chain was observed in a study of blood T cell repertoires in COVID-19. The CDR3 length is 15 residues. Germline CDR1 reads SGDLS; CDR2 reads YYNGEE. V was trimmed by 4 bases and J by 0 bases, leaving 11 bases between them. Sequencing used immunoSEQ multiplex PCR; TCRdb keeps in-frame clones, though not all of them. Among about 220,000 clones listed, roughly 84% were seen once. The sequenced material came from peripheral blood. The source is a man in his fifties with active or convalescent COVID-19. V gene TRBV9 combines with J gene TRBJ2-1; D is undetermined. The CDR3 is CASSKGLDSYNEQFF. CDR3 coding DNA: TGTGCCAGCAGCAAAGGCCTAGACTCCTACAATGAGCAGTTCTTC.